The clone carrying this T cell receptor (beta chain) was observed at least ten times. Its antigen is not known. A primer matching the constant region was used to make TCR beta cDNA from 500 ng of total RNA. Generation of the TCR beta libraries relied on three nested multiplex PCR rounds using slightly modified ARM-PCR. With TRBV1-TRBV30 forward primers and a C-beta reverse primer, the first two PCR rounds were run for approximately 10 cycles each. One entry per CDR3 protein results from TCRdb running MiXCR on the multiplex PCR reads. Of around 170,000 distinct CDR3 sequences in the sample, over 45% were seen once. The sample belongs to a study of tumor-infiltrating lymphocytes in primary liver carcinoma. The study, taken as a whole, reports: Tumor samples exhibited a significantly greater top-250-clone fraction than blood samples (p = 0.039).

Unsorted whole blood served as the source of blood RNA, and germline DNA was extracted as well. Chronic HBV infection was present, with no prior treatment. The ends were cut back, 4 bases at V and 4 bases at J, with 4 bases in the middle. Germline-derived CDR1 and CDR2 are SQVTM and ANQGSEA. The CDR3 is made up of 11 amino acids. The sequencing input was peripheral blood. This chain connects TRBV29-1 to TRBJ1-4; D unresolved. The clonotype was recovered from a man in his forties or fifties with primary liver carcinoma and hepatitis B virus infection. The CDR3 reads CSVAINEKLFF. As DNA, the CDR3 is TGCAGCGTTGCAATTAATGAAAAACTGTTTTTT.